This T cell receptor (beta chain) was recorded in a study of cytotoxic CD8 clonotypes in ibrutinib-treated CLL. Data came from immunoSEQ multiplex PCR; TCRdb stores just in-frame clones and leaves some out. The table has about 300,000 clones, around 76% seen once. Findings of the study overall: Measured clonality at baseline was greater than in age-matched healthy donors and tracked with circulating CD8+ T-cell counts. Having risen at ibrutinib response, clonality had fallen back toward baseline by progression. Sample timing was unmatched between remission and later-progressing patients; lymph nodes unstudied. Few clonotypes were public, and these shrank or held steady under treatment.

Details on this clone: Its antigen is not known.

This TCR was sampled from a human donor with chronic lymphocytic leukemia. The sequencing used PBMCs, collected at disease progression, from a patient treated with ibrutinib.

The CDR3: CASSSGLASDTQYF. The CDR3 DNA reads TGTGCCAGCAGCTCGGGACTAGCCTCAGATACGCAGTATTTT. The J gene is TRBJ2-3, the V gene TRBV7-3; 9 nucleotides match TRBD2. CDR3 size: 14 residues. Germline CDR1 and CDR2: SGHTA and FQGTGA. V lost 4 bases and J lost 4; bases outside the gene matches: 3.